These 30 T cell receptor beta chains were all obtained from the same sample, sequenced in a study of T cells in Graves' hyperthyroidism and ophthalmopathy. RNA transcripts were the template for amplifying TCR beta CDR3 regions. A first-round RT-PCR of the TCR CDR3 used the HTBI primer set. Using its own MiXCR run on the multiplex PCR reads, TCRdb lists one record per CDR3 protein. The table shows about 270,000 distinct CDR3 sequences, with 20% to 30% occurring only once. The source material was blood. Receptors were obtained from a man aged 35 to 55 with Graves' hyperthyroidism that later progressed to Graves' ophthalmopathy.

The gene calls are TRBV3-1 and TRBJ1-1, with D possibly matching TRBD1 (5 bases). Trimming stripped 4 bases from V and 2 bases from J, with 20 bases between. The length of the CDR3 is 17 residues. From germline, CDR1 is LGHDT and CDR2 YNNKEL (reference sequence). As DNA, the CDR3 is TGTGCCAGCAGCCCGTTAAACATAGGACAAAAAAACACTGAAGCTTTCTTT. The encoded protein is CASSPLNIGQKNTEAFF.

This clonotype was seen ten or more times. The V gene is TRBV25-1, the J gene TRBJ2-3; 8 nucleotides line up with TRBD2. The CDR3 totals 16 residues. J lost 0 bases, V lost 4 bases, and 6 bases had no gene match. Germline values: CDR1 MGHDK, CDR2 SYGVNS. In DNA, the CDR3 is TGTGCCAGCAGTGGAACTAGCGGAGGGAGCACAGATACGCAGTATTTT. Amino acid sequence: CASSGTSGGSTDTQYF.

This clonotype showed up many times. The V gene is TRBV3-1, the J gene TRBJ2-7; D remains unclear. Germline CDR1 and CDR2: LGHDT and YNNKEL (reference sequence). Trimming removed 0 bases from V and 1 base from J, with 7 bases in between. The CDR3 has 14 residues. The CDR3 loop reads CASSQELSSYEQYF. The CDR3 nucleotides are TGTGCCAGCAGCCAAGAGTTAAGTTCCTACGAGCAGTACTTC.

At least ten counts were recorded for this clonotype. The chain has TRBV2 and TRBJ1-4; tentative D call: TRBD1 (5 bases). This CDR3 has 14 residues. V lost 6 bases and J 4 bases, leaving 12 bases between the germline ends. Germline V gene sequence: CDR1 SNHLY, CDR2 FYNNEI. CDR3 coding DNA: TGTGCCAGCAGCCACATGACAGATAATGAAAAACTGTTTTTT. It yields the protein CASSHMTDNEKLFF.

Ten or more counts support this clonotype. The chain joins TRBV6-5 to TRBJ1-2, with D possibly TRBD1 on 6 matching bases. Trimming took off 0 bases at V and 8 bases at J, with 16 bases between the two ends. The length of the CDR3 is 15 residues. Germline V gene lookup returns CDR1 MNHEY and CDR2 SVGAGI. The CDR3 loop is CASSYSYRVVEGYTF. CDR3 coding DNA: TGTGCCAGCAGTTACTCTTACAGGGTTGTTGAAGGCTACACCTTC.

V usage is TRBV12-3 or TRBV12-4 and J usage is TRBJ2-5; D is possibly TRBD1 (6 bases). The ends were cut back, 5 bases at V and 3 bases at J, with 13 bases in the middle. The CDR3 consists of 14 residues. The CDR3 sequence: CASSAPGQEETQYF. The DNA for the CDR3 is TGTGCCAGCAGTGCTCCGGGACAAGAAGAGACCCAGTACTTC.

The rearrangement links TRBV12-3 or TRBV12-4 to TRBJ2-7; a possible D gene is TRBD1 (5 bases). V gave up 1 base and J gave up 5 bases, with 15 bases separating them. This CDR3 comprises 15 residues. The CDR3 sequence: CASSLGAGPSNEQYF. CDR3 DNA sequence: TGTGCCAGCAGTTTAGGAGCAGGGCCGTCGAACGAGCAGTACTTC.

In its sample, this clonotype was seen a few times. The rearrangement joins TRBV18 to TRBJ1-2; no clear D gene. This CDR3 comprises 16 residues. Trimming stripped 3 bases from V and 2 bases from J, with 16 bases between. Germline CDR1 KGHSH, CDR2 LQKENI. Here the CDR3 reads CASSPQRSQSNYGYTF. For the CDR3, the DNA is TGTGCCAGCTCACCCCAAAGGAGTCAGTCCAACTATGGCTACACCTTC. Looking up the rest from reference TRBV18 and TRBJ1-2 gives the full variable domain: NAGVMQNPRHLVRRRGQEARLRCSPMKGHSHVYWYRQLPEEGLKFMVYLQKENIIDESGMPKERFSAEFPKEGPSILRIQQVVRGDSAAYFCASSPQRSQSNYGYTFGSGTRLTVV.

Only one count was recorded for this clonotype. The chain carries TRBV28 and TRBJ2-5; 11 bases are shared with TRBD2. CDR1 and CDR2 (germline): MDHEN, SYDVKM. CDR3 size: 14 residues. The V segment lost 6 bases and the J segment 3 bases; nucleotides outside the gene matches: 3. The CDR3 region has the DNA TGTGCCAGCAGAGAACTAGCGGGAGAAGAGACCCAGTACTTC. This gives the protein CASRELAGEETQYF.

This chain links TRBV13 with TRBJ2-2, with D possibly matching TRBD1 (5 bases). There are 16 residues in the CDR3. Between the trimmed V and J ends, which lost 4 bases and 1 base, there was a span of 13 bases. Germline CDR1 reads PRHDT; CDR2 reads FYEKMQ (reference sequence). This CDR3 reads CASSSRLDRNTGELFF. CDR3 coding DNA: TGTGCCAGCAGCTCGCGCTTAGACAGGAACACCGGGGAGCTGTTTTTT.

The CDR3 region has the DNA TGTGCCAGCAGCGTCGCAGGGGCCGGCTACGAGCAGTACTTC. This codes for CASSVAGAGYEQYF. The chain employs TRBV7-2 and TRBJ2-7; D possibly corresponds to TRBD1 (6 bases). The CDR3 has 14 residues. Germline CDR1 reads SGHTA; CDR2 reads FQGNSA. V lost 5 bases, J lost 3 bases, and 14 bases lay in between.

This clonotype was observed at least ten times. This rearrangement joins TRBV28 to TRBJ2-7, with TRBD2 matching 10 bases. This CDR3 contains 16 residues. V lost 0 bases and J lost 2; bases outside the gene matches: 4. Germline values: CDR1 MDHEN, CDR2 SYDVKM. CDR3 amino acids: CASSLWPSGGAYEQYF. The CDR3 region has the DNA TGTGCCAGCAGTTTATGGCCTAGCGGGGGAGCCTACGAGCAGTACTTC.

This clonotype has ten or more counts. The chain joins TRBV29-1 to TRBJ1-3; 7 bases match TRBD1. From germline, CDR1 is SQVTM and CDR2 ANQGSEA. V dropped 6 bases and J dropped 3; count of bases not matched to a gene: 2. The CDR3 length is 12 residues. The CDR3 spells CSVHRGGNTIYF. For the CDR3, the DNA is TGCAGCGTACACAGGGGTGGAAACACCATATATTTT.

This clonotype was seen a handful of times. This chain uses TRBV4-1 with TRBJ2-2; no firm D call. The CDR3 extends over 19 amino acids. Germline CDR1 and CDR2: MGHRA and YSYEKL. V lost 2 bases and J lost 0, with 19 bases in between. CDR3 bases: TGCGCCAGCAGCCAACCCGGTAGAAAAAGGGAAACGAACACCGGGGAGCTGTTTTTT. This codes for CASSQPGRKRETNTGELFF.

This clonotype was seen at least ten times. The chain combines TRBV28 with TRBJ2-7; TRBD2 is a possible D gene (5 bases). CDR3 length equals 14 residues. CDR1 and CDR2 (germline): MDHEN, SYDVKM. Between the trimmed V and J ends, which lost 6 bases and 3 bases, there was a span of 15 bases. CDR3 sequence reads: CASSPSGKSYEQYF. CDR3 coding DNA: TGTGCCAGCAGCCCCTCCGGGAAGAGCTACGAGCAGTACTTC.

This clonotype occurred many times. V gene TRBV5-1 combines with J gene TRBJ2-7, with 8 bases fitting TRBD1. V trimming: 0 bases; J trimming: 4 bases; junction bases outside the gene matches: 6. This CDR3 comprises 15 residues. Germline assignment: CDR1 SGHRS and CDR2 YFSETQ. As DNA, the CDR3 is TGCGCCAGCAGCTTGGCCGACAGGGGCCCTTACGAGCAGTACTTC. This codes for CASSLADRGPYEQYF.

The rearrangement uses TRBV12-3 or TRBV12-4 and TRBJ1-1; D remains unclear. Deletions cut 8 bases from V and 8 bases from J, with 12 bases between. The CDR3 loop spans 11 amino acids. Here the CDR3 reads CASDYAGEAFF. CDR3 DNA: TGTGCCAGCGACTATGCTGGGGAAGCTTTCTTT.

This clonotype came up many times. This chain links TRBV11-2 with TRBJ1-2; D not resolved. V gave up 0 bases and J gave up 8 bases, with 10 bases separating them. Per the germline V gene, CDR1 is SGHAT and CDR2 is FQNNGV. The CDR3 covers 13 residues. The CDR3 here is CASSLDSAGGYTF. In DNA, the CDR3 is TGTGCCAGCAGCTTAGACTCGGCGGGGGGCTACACCTTC.

Comment on this clonotype: The germline gene is not matched at one end of the junction; a read error may be the cause. This CDR3 reads CAISESGSGEGLF. The CDR3 nucleotides read TGTGCCATCAGTGAGTCGGGTAGCGGAGAGGGGCTCTTC. This sequence joins TRBV10-3 and TRBJ2-1; tentatively, D is TRBD2 (6 bases). Germline V gene data show CDR1 as ENHRY and CDR2 as SYGVKD. The CDR3 is 13 amino acids.

This clonotype was counted at least ten times. The chain uses TRBV7-3 and TRBJ1-1; D not certain. V was pared by 5 bases and J by 1 base, with 8 bases between. Germline values: CDR1 SGHTA, CDR2 FQGTGA. The CDR3 spans 13 residues. The DNA of the CDR3 is TGTGCCAGCAGCACCTCGTCGAACACTGAAGCTTTCTTT. Protein: CASSTSSNTEAFF.

The rearrangement uses TRBV9 and TRBJ1-5; D gene unclear. Per germline, CDR1 SGDLS and CDR2 YYNGEE. V was shortened by 5 bases and J by 15 bases, with 9 bases between the two germline ends. The CDR3 has 9 amino acids. CDR3 DNA: TGTGCCAGCAGGAGAGGTGGGCATTTT. It encodes CASRRGGHF.

The rearrangement joins TRBV6-1 to TRBJ1-1; 7 nucleotides agree with TRBD1. This CDR3 contains 14 residues. Germline CDR1 MNHNS, CDR2 SASEGT. Trimming removed 6 bases from V and 5 bases from J; junction bases left unmatched: 9. CDR3 sequence: CASRDRLLRTEAFF. Written as DNA, the CDR3 is TGTGCCAGCAGGGACAGGCTCTTGCGGACTGAAGCTTTCTTT.

This clonotype has ten or more counts. The V call is TRBV19, the J call TRBJ2-7; 7 bases fit TRBD1. The junction had 3 bases not matched to a gene; V was cut back by 3 bases and J by 4 bases. Germline CDR1 is LNHDA and CDR2 is SQIVND (reference sequence). CDR3 length: 13 residues. For the CDR3, the DNA is TGTGCCAGTAGTATCGGACAGGAGTACGAGCAGTACTTC. It translates to CASSIGQEYEQYF.

This clonotype was seen repeatedly, ten times or more. This chain connects TRBV12-3 or TRBV12-4 to TRBJ2-7, with D perhaps matching TRBD1 (6 bases). Trimming removed 6 bases at V and 5 bases at J, with 17 bases between. This CDR3 spans 14 amino acids. CDR3 region: CASRETGKRDEQYF. The CDR3 DNA reads TGTGCCAGCAGGGAAACAGGGAAACGGGACGAGCAGTACTTC.

At least ten counts were recorded for this clonotype. J is TRBJ1-2 and V is TRBV9, with 10 nucleotides matching TRBD1. Germline V gene data show CDR1 as SGDLS and CDR2 as YYNGEE. The CDR3 sequence is 13 residues long. V lost 0 bases, J lost 8 bases, and 1 base stayed unmatched. CDR3 nucleotides: TGTGCCAGCAGCGTAGAGACAGGGGGCGGCTACACCTTC. Amino acid sequence: CASSVETGGGYTF.

V and J are TRBV27 and TRBJ2-7, with 7 nucleotides matching TRBD2. The CDR3 is 15 amino acids. Germline V gives CDR1 MNHEY, CDR2 SMNVEV (reference sequence). Trimming took 5 bases from V and 0 from J; bases not matched to a gene: 7. In DNA form, the CDR3 reads TGTGCCAGCAGTGGATCCGGGGGGAGCTCCTACGAGCAGTACTTC. Translated, it gives CASSGSGGSSYEQYF.

This clonotype was counted at least ten times. This sequence joins TRBV12-3 or TRBV12-4 and TRBJ1-1; D is possibly TRBD1 (5 bases). The CDR3 runs to 11 residues. The V gene lost 7 bases and the J gene lost 8 bases, with 11 bases spanning the gap. The CDR3 region is CASTEGREAFF. In nucleotides, the CDR3 is TGTGCCAGCACCGAGGGGAGGGAAGCTTTCTTT.

Ten or more counts support this clonotype. The chain combines TRBV20-1 with TRBJ1-5; D unresolved. The germline V and J ends were trimmed by 6 bases and 9 bases, with 18 bases remaining between them. Looked up from germline, CDR1 is DFQATT and CDR2 is SNEGSKA (reference sequence). The CDR3 extends over 13 amino acids. The chain's CDR3 is CSAADSGGLPQHF. CDR3 coding DNA: TGCAGTGCGGCTGACTCAGGCGGTCTGCCCCAGCATTTT.

This chain connects TRBV6-5 to TRBJ2-2, with 7 nucleotides matching TRBD2. Germline CDR1 and CDR2: MNHEY and SVGAGI. The CDR3 extends over 15 amino acids. The V gene end was trimmed by 0 bases and the J gene end by 5 bases; junction bases not matched to a gene: 3. CDR3 DNA: TGTGCCAGCAGTTACTCGGGAGGGAGGACCGGGGAGCTGTTTTTT. This codes for CASSYSGGRTGELFF.

The genes are TRBV6-2 or TRBV6-3 and TRBJ1-3; D uncertain. The CDR3 spans 16 residues. Deletions cut 6 bases from V and 4 bases from J, with 19 bases between. CDR1 and CDR2 (germline): MNHEY, SVGEGT. The CDR3 region is CASSLIRLLPGNTIYF. Written as DNA, the CDR3 is TGTGCCAGCAGCCTCATTAGACTGTTGCCAGGAAACACCATATATTTT.